Listed here is a single TCR beta chain. The data derive from a study of T cells in Graves' hyperthyroidism and ophthalmopathy. The source material, RNA transcripts, was used to amplify TCR beta CDR3 regions. TCR CDR3 regions were first amplified by RT-PCR with HTBI primers. TCRdb itself ran the multiplex PCR reads through MiXCR, one entry per CDR3 protein. Of just over 550,000 distinct CDR3 sequences in the sample, about 45% were seen once. Trimming left V 0 bases short and J 1 base short, with 16 bases between. This CDR3 has 18 amino acids. Germline values: CDR1 ENHRY, CDR2 SYGVKD. Graves' hyperthyroidism is called stable when ophthalmopathy does not progress within 18 months.

The chain has TRBV10-3 and TRBJ1-5; tentative D call: TRBD1 (6 bases). The receptor was isolated from a woman between 18 and 30 years old with Graves' hyperthyroidism. The specimen sequenced was peripheral blood or thyroid tissue (not recorded which). CDR3 sequence reads: CAISESDGGASSNQPQHF. DNA of the CDR3: TGTGCCATCAGTGAGTCGGATGGGGGGGCATCAAGCAATCAGCCCCAGCATTTT.